This T cell receptor (beta chain) was observed in a study of blood T cell repertoires in COVID-19. Study background: From the United States, Italy and Spain came samples of acute and convalescent COVID-19. The analysed material was cDNA or gDNA that came from T cells, B-cell-depleted T cells, or PBMCs.

Losses at the gene ends were 5 bases for V and 2 bases for J; bases not matched to a gene: 7. The CDR3 totals 15 residues. Germline CDR1 is SGHTA and CDR2 is FQGNSA. Study processing details: Amplified reference gene primers provided the basis for estimating nucleated cell counts. The table came from immunoSEQ multiplex PCR; TCRdb's copy has only in-frame clones and leaves some out. That table furnishes V, J and clone size, whereas the DNA furnished D and trimming. The sample includes fewer than 200,000 clones, about 80% of them seen just once. The V gene is TRBV7-2, the J gene TRBJ2-7; 9 nucleotides agree with TRBD2. Material for sequencing was peripheral blood. This receptor was taken from a human donor in a cohort sampled during active COVID-19. The CDR3 DNA follows: TGTGCCAGCAGCACAATTAGCGGGGGAGCCTACGAGCAGTACTTC. Encoded protein: CASSTISGGAYEQYF.